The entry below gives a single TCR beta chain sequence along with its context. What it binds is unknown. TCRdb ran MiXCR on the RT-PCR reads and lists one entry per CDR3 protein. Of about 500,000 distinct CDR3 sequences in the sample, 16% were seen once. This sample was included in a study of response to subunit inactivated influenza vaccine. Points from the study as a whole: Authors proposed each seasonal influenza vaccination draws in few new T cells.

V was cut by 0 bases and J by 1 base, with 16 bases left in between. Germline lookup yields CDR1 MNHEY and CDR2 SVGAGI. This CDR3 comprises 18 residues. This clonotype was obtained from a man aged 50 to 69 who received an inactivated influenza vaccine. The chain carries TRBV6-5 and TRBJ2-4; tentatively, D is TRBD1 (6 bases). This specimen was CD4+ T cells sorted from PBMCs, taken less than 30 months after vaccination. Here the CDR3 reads CASSYSRGGQGAKNIQYF. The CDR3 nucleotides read TGTGCCAGCAGTTACTCCCGCGGAGGCCAGGGGGCCAAAAACATTCAGTACTTC.